These 2 T cell receptor beta chains originate from one sample sequenced in a study of OX40 agonist ivuxolimab in advanced cancers. Sequencing was performed with immunoSEQ multiplex PCR; in TCRdb, only in-frame clones are kept and a portion is missing. The data contain 70,000 to 95,000 clones, roughly 93% of them singletons. This specimen consisted of CD4+ or CD8+ T cells sorted from blood, obtained in a trial of the OX40 agonist ivuxolimab. Every receptor here comes from an adult with an advanced solid tumor such as melanoma, head and neck, liver or kidney cancer.

The rearrangement uses TRBV5-1 and TRBJ1-1, with a weak D call TRBD1 (5 bases). Trimming cost V 4 bases and J 3 bases, with 16 bases left between them. CDR3 length equals 15 residues. The germline V gene encodes CDR1 SGHRS and CDR2 YFSETQ. CDR3 DNA sequence: TGCGCCAGCAGCCCAAGGGACGGGTTACACACTGAAGCTTTCTTT. Protein sequence: CASSPRDGLHTEAFF.

The chain combines TRBV10-3 with TRBJ1-5; TRBD1 agrees at 9 bases. The CDR3 spans 15 residues. Germline V gene lookup returns CDR1 ENHRY and CDR2 SYGVKD. The J segment lost 1 base and the V segment lost 8 bases, leaving 6 bases of the junction unmatched. CDR3: CAIGEQGASNQPQHF. The CDR3 DNA sequence: TGTGCCATCGGGGAACAGGGGGCAAGCAATCAGCCCCAGCATTTT.